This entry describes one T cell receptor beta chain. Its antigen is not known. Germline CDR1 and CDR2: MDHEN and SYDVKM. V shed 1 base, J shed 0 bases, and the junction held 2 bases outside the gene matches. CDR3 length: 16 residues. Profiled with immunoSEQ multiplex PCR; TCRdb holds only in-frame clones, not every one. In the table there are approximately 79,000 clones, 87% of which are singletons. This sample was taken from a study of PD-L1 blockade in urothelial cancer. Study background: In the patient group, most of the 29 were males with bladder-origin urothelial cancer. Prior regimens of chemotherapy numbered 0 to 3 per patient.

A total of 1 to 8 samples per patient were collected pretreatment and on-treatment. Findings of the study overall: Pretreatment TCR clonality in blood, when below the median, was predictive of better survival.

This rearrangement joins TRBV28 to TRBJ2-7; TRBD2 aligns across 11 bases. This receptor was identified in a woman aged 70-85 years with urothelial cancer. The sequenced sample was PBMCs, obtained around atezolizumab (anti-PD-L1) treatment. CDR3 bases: TGTGCCAGCAGTTTATCACTAGCGGGAGTCTCCTACGAGCAGTACTTC. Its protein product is CASSLSLAGVSYEQYF.